These 12 T cell receptor beta chains originate from one sample sequenced in a study of blood T cell repertoires in COVID-19. Only in-frame clones appear in the TCRdb table, and some are missing; sequencing was by immunoSEQ multiplex PCR. Here the sample spans 200,000 to 250,000 clones, 75% to 85% being singletons. Sequenced material: peripheral blood. The source of these receptors is a woman aged 80 or over with COVID-19, enrolled during active disease.

This clone appeared many times. The gene calls are TRBV5-6 and TRBJ2-7, with a weak D call TRBD2 (5 bases). Trimming took 3 bases from V and 6 from J, leaving 7 bases between them. The germline V gene has CDR1 SGHDT and CDR2 YYEEEE. The CDR3 loop spans 11 amino acids. The CDR3 region has the DNA TGTGCCAGCAGCTATGGAGGCGAGCAGTACTTC. Amino acids: CASSYGGEQYF.

V gene TRBV18 combines with J gene TRBJ1-4, with D unresolved. This CDR3 contains 13 residues. Trimming removed 3 bases at V and 4 bases at J, with 6 bases between. Germline values: CDR1 KGHSH, CDR2 LQKENI. Here the CDR3 reads CASSPWSNEKLFF. In nucleotides, the CDR3 is TGTGCCAGCTCACCTTGGAGTAATGAAAAACTGTTTTTT.

CDR3: CASSLASQISNQPQHF. The CDR3 DNA is TGCGCCAGCAGCTTGGCCTCACAGATTAGCAATCAGCCCCAGCATTTT. V usage is TRBV5-1 and J usage is TRBJ1-5; no clear D gene. The CDR3 contains 16 residues. The germline V and J ends were trimmed by 0 bases and 0 bases, with 10 bases remaining between them. Germline V gives CDR1 SGHRS, CDR2 YFSETQ.

DNA for the CDR3: TGTGCCAGAAAGGCCATAGACAGGGGGCTGACCGGGGAGCTGTTTTTT. The encoded protein is CARKAIDRGLTGELFF. The rearrangement links TRBV2 to TRBJ2-2; 10 bases map to TRBD1. This CDR3 spans 16 amino acids. CDR1 SNHLY and CDR2 FYNNEI come from the germline V gene. Trimming at V came to 9 bases and at J to 5 bases, leaving 12 bases not matched to a gene.

This chain uses TRBV7-2 with TRBJ1-5; D is ambiguous. CDR3 length: 12 amino acids. Trimming stripped 3 bases from V and 7 bases from J, with 7 bases between. Germline V gene lookup returns CDR1 SGHTA and CDR2 FQGNSA. The CDR3, as DNA: TGTGCCAGCAGCTTCTATCGACAGCCCCAGCATTTT. Protein product: CASSFYRQPQHF.

V and J are TRBV30 and TRBJ1-2, with a possible D match to TRBD1 (6 bases). The CDR3 length is 12 residues. The germline gives CDR1 GTSNPN, CDR2 SVGIG (reference sequence). V was cut by 5 bases and J by 2 bases, with 9 bases left in between. The CDR3 sequence: CAWYRVNYGYTF. The CDR3 DNA is TGTGCCTGGTACAGGGTCAACTATGGCTACACCTTC. The entire variable domain, with the rest obtained from reference TRBV30 and TRBJ1-2, is as follows: SQTIHQWPATLVQPVGSPLSLECTVEGTSNPNLYWYRQAAGRGLQLLFYSVGIGQISSEVPQNLSASRPQDRQFILSSKKLLLSDSGFYLCAWYRVNYGYTFGSGTRLTVV.

This clone was counted a few times. This chain connects TRBV18 to TRBJ2-7; TRBD2 aligns across 10 bases. Per the germline V gene, CDR1 is KGHSH and CDR2 is LQKENI. The CDR3 extends over 14 amino acids. V lost 2 bases, J lost 6 bases, and 4 bases stayed unmatched. The CDR3 DNA follows: TGTGCCAGCTCACCAACAGCGGGGGGGCGCGAGCAGTACTTC. The encoded protein is CASSPTAGGREQYF.

In its sample, this clone was seen once. The chain has TRBV7-9 and TRBJ2-1, with D possibly matching TRBD2 (5 bases). CDR1 is SEHNR, CDR2 FQNEAQ, per germline (reference sequence). This CDR3 spans 13 amino acids. The V and J ends lost 1 base and 9 bases respectively, with 10 bases between them. The CDR3, as DNA: TGTGCCAGCAGCTTAGTGCTAGCTGGTGAGCAGTTCTTC. Protein sequence: CASSLVLAGEQFF. The whole variable domain, remainder taken from reference TRBV7-9 and TRBJ2-1, is DTGVSQNPRHKITKRGQNVTFRCDPISEHNRLYWYRQTLGQGPEFLTYFQNEAQLEKSRLLSDRFSAERPKGSFSTLEIQRTEQGDSAMYLCASSLVLAGEQFFGPGTRLTVL.

The rearrangement links TRBV19 to TRBJ1-2; tentatively, D is TRBD1 (6 bases). The CDR3 has 15 residues. V lost 3 bases to trimming and J lost 4 bases, with 15 bases between them. Germline CDR1 LNHDA, CDR2 SQIVND (reference sequence). This chain's CDR3 is CASSIEQGHSYGYTF. CDR3 nucleotides: TGTGCCAGTAGTATTGAGCAGGGGCATTCCTATGGCTACACCTTC.

V is TRBV23-1 and J is TRBJ2-1, with D unresolved. TRBV23-1 has ORF status, its function being uncertain. Trimming shortened V by 4 bases and J by 0 bases, and 10 bases separated the two germline ends. The CDR3 covers 15 residues. The CDR3 DNA is TGCGCCAGCAGTCCTGACTTGAGCTCCTACAATGAGCAGTTCTTC. This translates into CASSPDLSSYNEQFF.

This chain uses TRBV18 with TRBJ1-3; tentatively, D is TRBD1 (5 bases). Per the germline V gene, CDR1 is KGHSH and CDR2 is LQKENI. This CDR3 has 14 amino acids. Trimming pared 6 bases from V and 1 base from J, leaving 10 bases between. The chain's CDR3 is CASSPDRSGNTIYF. CDR3 in DNA: TGTGCCAGCTCGCCCGACAGATCTGGAAACACCATATATTTT.

In this sample, this clone turned up a few times. The CDR3 protein is CASSERTGHGYTF. In DNA form, the CDR3 reads TGTGCCAGCAGTGAGAGGACAGGGCATGGCTACACCTTC. The chain couples TRBV25-1 to TRBJ1-2; 8 positions agree with TRBD1. The length of the CDR3 is 13 residues. The trim removed 3 bases at V and 6 bases at J, leaving 3 bases unmatched. The germline gives CDR1 MGHDK, CDR2 SYGVNS.